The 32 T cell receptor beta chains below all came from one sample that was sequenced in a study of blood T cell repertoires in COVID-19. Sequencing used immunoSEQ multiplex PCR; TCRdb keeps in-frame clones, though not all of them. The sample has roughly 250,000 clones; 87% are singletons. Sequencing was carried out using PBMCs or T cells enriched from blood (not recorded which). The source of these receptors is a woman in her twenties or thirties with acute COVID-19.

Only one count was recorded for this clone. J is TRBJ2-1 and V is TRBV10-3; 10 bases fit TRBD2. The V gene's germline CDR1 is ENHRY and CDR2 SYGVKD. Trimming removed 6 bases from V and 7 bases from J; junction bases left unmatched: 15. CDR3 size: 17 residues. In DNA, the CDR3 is TGTGCCATCAGCGGACCGGATGGGACTAGCGAAGGTAATGAGCAGTTCTTC. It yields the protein CAISGPDGTSEGNEQFF.

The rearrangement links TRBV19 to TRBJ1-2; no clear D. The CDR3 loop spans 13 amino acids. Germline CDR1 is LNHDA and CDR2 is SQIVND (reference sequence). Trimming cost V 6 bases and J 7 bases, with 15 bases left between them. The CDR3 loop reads CASRTEGTPGYTF. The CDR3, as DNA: TGTGCCAGTAGGACGGAGGGAACCCCTGGCTACACCTTC.

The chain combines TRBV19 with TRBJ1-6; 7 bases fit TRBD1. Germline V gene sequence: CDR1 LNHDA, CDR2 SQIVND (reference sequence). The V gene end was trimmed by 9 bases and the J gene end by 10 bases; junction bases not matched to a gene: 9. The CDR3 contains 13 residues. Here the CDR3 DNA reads TGTGCCAGCCGGTCAGGGGGTGGCTCACCCCTCCACTTT. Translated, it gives CASRSGGGSPLHF.

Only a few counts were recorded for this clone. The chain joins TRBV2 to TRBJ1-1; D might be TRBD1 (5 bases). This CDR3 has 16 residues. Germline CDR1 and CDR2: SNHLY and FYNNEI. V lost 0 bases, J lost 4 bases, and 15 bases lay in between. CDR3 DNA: TGTGCCAGCAGTGAAGCGACCCTAAGGGGATTCACTGAAGCTTTCTTT. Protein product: CASSEATLRGFTEAFF.

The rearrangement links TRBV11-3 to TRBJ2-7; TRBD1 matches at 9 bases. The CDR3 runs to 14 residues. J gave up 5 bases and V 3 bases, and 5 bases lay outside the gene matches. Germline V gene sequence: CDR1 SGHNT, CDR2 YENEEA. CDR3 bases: TGTGCCAGCAGCTTCGGACAGGGGAACGACGAGCAGTACTTC. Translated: CASSFGQGNDEQYF.

CDR3 in amino acids: CASSPGAGTGAYEQYF. Written as DNA, the CDR3 is TGTGCCAGCAGCCCGGGGGCCGGGACAGGGGCCTACGAGCAGTACTTC. The chain employs TRBV7-9 and TRBJ2-7, with TRBD1 matching 10 bases. CDR3 length: 16 amino acids. From germline, CDR1 is SEHNR and CDR2 FQNEAQ (reference sequence). J lost 2 bases, V lost 5 bases, and 9 bases had no gene match.

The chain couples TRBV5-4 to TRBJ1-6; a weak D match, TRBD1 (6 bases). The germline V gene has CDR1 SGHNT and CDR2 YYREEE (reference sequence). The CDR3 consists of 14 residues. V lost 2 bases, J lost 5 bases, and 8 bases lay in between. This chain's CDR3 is CASSFQGNNSPLHF. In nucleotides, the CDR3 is TGTGCCAGCAGCTTTCAGGGGAATAATTCACCCCTCCACTTT. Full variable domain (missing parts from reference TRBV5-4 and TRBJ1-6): ETGVTQSPTHLIKTRGQQVTLRCSSQSGHNTVSWYQQALGQGPQFIFQYYREEENGRGNFPPRFSGLQFPNYSSELNVNALELDDSALYLCASSFQGNNSPLHFGNGTRLTVT.

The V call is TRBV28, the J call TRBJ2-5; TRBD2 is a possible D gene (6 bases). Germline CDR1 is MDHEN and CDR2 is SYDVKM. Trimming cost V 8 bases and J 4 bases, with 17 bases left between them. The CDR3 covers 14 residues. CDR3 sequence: CASRPGGYPETQYF. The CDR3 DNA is TGTGCCAGCCGTCCCGGGGGATATCCAGAGACCCAGTACTTC.

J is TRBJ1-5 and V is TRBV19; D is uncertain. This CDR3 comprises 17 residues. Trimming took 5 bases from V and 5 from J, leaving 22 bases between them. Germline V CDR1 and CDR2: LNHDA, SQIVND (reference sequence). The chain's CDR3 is CASSPWLGLGGDQPQHF. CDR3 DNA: TGTGCCAGTAGTCCTTGGCTAGGACTAGGCGGCGATCAGCCCCAGCATTTT.

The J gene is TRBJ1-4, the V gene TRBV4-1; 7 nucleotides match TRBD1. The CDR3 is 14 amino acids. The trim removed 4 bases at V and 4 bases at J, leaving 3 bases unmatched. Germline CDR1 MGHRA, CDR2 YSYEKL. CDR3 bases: TGCGCCAGCAGCCCGGGACAGTATAATGAAAAACTGTTTTTT. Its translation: CASSPGQYNEKLFF.

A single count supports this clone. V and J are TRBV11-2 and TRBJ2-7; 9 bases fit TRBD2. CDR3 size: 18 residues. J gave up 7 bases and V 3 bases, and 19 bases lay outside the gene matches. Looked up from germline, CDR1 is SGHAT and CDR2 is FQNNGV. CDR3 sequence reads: CASSLGTALGGRADEQYF. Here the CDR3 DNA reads TGTGCCAGCAGCTTGGGGACAGCTCTCGGCGGGAGGGCGGATGAGCAGTACTTC.

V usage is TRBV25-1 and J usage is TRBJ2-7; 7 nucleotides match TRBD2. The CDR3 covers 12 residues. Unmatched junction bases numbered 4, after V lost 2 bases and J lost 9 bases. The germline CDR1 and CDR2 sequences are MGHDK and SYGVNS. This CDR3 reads CASSEGGGGQYF. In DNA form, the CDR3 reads TGTGCCAGCAGTGAAGGTGGGGGGGGGCAGTACTTC.

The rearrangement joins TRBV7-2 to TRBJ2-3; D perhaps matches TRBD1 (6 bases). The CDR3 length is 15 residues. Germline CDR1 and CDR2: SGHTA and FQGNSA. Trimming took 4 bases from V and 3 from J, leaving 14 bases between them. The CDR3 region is CASSSQGPGTDTQYF. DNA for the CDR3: TGTGCCAGCAGCTCCCAGGGGCCAGGGACAGATACGCAGTATTTT.

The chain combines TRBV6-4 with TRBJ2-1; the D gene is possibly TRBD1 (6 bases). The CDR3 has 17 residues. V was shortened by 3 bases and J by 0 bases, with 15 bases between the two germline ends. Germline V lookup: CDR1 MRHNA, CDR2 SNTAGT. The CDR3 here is CASSEGTGPRSYNEQFF. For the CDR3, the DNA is TGTGCCAGCAGTGAGGGTACAGGGCCCCGCTCCTACAATGAGCAGTTCTTC.

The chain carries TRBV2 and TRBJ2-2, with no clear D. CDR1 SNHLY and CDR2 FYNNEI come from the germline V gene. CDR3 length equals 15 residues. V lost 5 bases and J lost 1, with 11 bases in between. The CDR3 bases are TGTGCCAGCAGTAGCACGCTGGTGAACACCGGGGAGCTGTTTTTT. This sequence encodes CASSSTLVNTGELFF. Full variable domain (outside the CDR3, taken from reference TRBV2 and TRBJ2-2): EPEVTQTPSHQVTQMGQEVILRCVPISNHLYFYWYRQILGQKVEFLVSFYNNEISEKSEIFDDQFSVERPDGSNFTLKIRSTKLEDSAMYFCASSSTLVNTGELFFGEGSRLTVL.

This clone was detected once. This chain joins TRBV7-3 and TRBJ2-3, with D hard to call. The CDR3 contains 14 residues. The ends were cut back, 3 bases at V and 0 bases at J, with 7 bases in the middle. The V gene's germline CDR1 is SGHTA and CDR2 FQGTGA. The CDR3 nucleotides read TGTGCCAGCAGCTTTTTTAGTAGCACAGATACGCAGTATTTT. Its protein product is CASSFFSSTDTQYF.

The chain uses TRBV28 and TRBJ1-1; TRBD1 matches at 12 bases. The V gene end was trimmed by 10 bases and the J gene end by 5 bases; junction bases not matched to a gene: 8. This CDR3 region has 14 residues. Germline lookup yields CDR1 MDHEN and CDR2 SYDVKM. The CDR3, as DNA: TGTGCCACCGGGACAGGGGGCGGACGAACTGAAGCTTTCTTT. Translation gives CATGTGGGRTEAFF.

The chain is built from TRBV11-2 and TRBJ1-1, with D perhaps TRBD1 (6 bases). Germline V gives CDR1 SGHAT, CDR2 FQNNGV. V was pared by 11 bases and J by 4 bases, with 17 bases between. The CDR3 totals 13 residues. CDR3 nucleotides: TGTGCCGCCAAGGGGGAGGGGGGCACTGAAGCTTTCTTT. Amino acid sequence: CAAKGEGGTEAFF.

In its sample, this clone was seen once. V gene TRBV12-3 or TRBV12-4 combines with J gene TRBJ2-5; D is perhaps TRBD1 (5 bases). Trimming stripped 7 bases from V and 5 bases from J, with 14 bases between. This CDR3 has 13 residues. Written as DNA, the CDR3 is TGTGCCAGCACCCTCCGCCCAGGGGAGACCCAGTACTTC. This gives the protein CASTLRPGETQYF.

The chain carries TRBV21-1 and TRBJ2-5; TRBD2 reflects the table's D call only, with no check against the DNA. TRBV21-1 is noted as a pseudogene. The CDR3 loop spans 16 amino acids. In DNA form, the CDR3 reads TGTGCCAGCAGCAAAAGGGGCGGGAGGGCTGAAGAGACCCAGTACTTC. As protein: CASSKRGGRAEETQYF.

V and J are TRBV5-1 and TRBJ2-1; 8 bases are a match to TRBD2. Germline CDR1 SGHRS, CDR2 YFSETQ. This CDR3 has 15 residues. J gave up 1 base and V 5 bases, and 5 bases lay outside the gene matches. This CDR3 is CASSRLAGSYNEQFF. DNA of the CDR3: TGCGCCAGCAGTCGGCTAGCGGGTTCCTACAATGAGCAGTTCTTC.

This CDR3 is CASSPQREGPYEQYF. CDR3 coding DNA: TGTGCCAGCAGTCCTCAGCGGGAGGGCCCCTACGAGCAGTACTTC. This chain joins TRBV28 and TRBJ2-7, with 10 bases aligning to TRBD2. V lost 5 bases to trimming and J lost 2 bases; unmatched junction nucleotides: 6. Germline-derived CDR1 and CDR2 are MDHEN and SYDVKM. The length of the CDR3 is 15 residues. Supplemented by reference TRBV28 and TRBJ2-7, the full variable domain reads DVKVTQSSRYLVKRTGEKVFLECVQDMDHENMFWYRQDPGLGLRLIYFSYDVKMKEKGDIPEGYSVSREKKERFSLILESASTNQTSMYLCASSPQREGPYEQYFGPGTRLTVT.

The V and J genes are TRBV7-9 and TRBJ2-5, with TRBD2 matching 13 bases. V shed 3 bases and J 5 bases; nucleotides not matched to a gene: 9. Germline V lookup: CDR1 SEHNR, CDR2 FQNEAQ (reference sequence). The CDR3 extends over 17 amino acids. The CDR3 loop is CASSFGLAGAYRETQYF. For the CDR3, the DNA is TGTGCCAGCAGCTTCGGACTAGCGGGGGCCTATAGGGAGACCCAGTACTTC.

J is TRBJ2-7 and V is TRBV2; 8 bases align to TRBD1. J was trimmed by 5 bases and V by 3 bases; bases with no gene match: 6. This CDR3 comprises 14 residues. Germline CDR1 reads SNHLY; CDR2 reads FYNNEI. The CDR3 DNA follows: TGTGCCAGCAGTGACTTGCAGGGGGCGAACGAGCAGTACTTC. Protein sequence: CASSDLQGANEQYF.

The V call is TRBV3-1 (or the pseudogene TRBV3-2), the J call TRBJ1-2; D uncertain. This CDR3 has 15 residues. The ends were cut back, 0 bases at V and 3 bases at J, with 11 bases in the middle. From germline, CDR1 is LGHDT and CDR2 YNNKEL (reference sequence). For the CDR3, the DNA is TGTGCCAGCAGCCAAGATCTTAGAGGGTACTATGGCTACACCTTC. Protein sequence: CASSQDLRGYYGYTF.

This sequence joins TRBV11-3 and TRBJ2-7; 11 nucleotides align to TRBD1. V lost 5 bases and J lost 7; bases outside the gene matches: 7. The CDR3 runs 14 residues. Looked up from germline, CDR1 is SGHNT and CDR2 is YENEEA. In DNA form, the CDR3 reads TGTGCCAGCAGCAAAGGACAGGGGGCCGGGGAGCAGTACTTC. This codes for CASSKGQGAGEQYF.

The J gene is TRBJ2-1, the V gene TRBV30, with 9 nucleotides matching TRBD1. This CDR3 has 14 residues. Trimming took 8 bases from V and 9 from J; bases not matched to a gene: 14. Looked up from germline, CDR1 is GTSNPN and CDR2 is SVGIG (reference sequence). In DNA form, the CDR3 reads TGTGCCGATGGAGGGGACAGGGACGTCGGTGAGCAGTTCTTC. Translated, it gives CADGGDRDVGEQFF.

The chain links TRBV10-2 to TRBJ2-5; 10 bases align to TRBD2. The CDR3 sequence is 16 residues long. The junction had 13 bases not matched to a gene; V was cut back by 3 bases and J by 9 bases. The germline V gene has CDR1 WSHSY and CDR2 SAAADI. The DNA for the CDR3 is TGCGCCAGCAGTGATCTAGCGGGGGAGTCGAGGAGGGCCCAGTACTTC. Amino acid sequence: CASSDLAGESRRAQYF.

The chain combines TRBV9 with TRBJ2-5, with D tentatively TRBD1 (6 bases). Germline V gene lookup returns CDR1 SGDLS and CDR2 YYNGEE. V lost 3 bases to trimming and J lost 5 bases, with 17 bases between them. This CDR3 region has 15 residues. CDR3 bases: TGTGCCAGCAGCGCATCGACTGCCCAGGGGGAGACCCAGTACTTC. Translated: CASSASTAQGETQYF.

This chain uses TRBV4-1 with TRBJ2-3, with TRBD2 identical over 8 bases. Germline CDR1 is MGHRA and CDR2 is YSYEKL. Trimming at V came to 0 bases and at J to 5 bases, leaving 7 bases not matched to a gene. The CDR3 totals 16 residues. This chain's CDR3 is CASSQDGRGRRDTQYF. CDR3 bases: TGCGCCAGCAGCCAAGACGGGAGGGGGAGGCGAGATACGCAGTATTTT.

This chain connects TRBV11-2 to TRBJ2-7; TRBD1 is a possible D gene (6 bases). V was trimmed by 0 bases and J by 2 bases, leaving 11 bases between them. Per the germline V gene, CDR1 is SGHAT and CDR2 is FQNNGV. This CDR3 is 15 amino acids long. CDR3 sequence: CASSLERPGAYEQYF. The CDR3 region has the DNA TGTGCCAGCAGCTTAGAGCGTCCAGGGGCCTACGAGCAGTACTTC.

CDR3 bases: TGTGCCTGGGGGCCGGGAGTCTCCTACAATGAGCAGTTCTTC. Protein product: CAWGPGVSYNEQFF. This chain connects TRBV30 to TRBJ2-1; TRBD2 is a possible D gene (6 bases). V gave up 5 bases and J gave up 0 bases, with 11 bases separating them. This CDR3 region has 14 residues. CDR1 is GTSNPN and CDR2 is SVGIG in the germline V gene (reference sequence). Full variable domain (outside the CDR3, taken from reference TRBV30 and TRBJ2-1): SQTIHQWPATLVQPVGSPLSLECTVEGTSNPNLYWYRQAAGRGLQLLFYSVGIGQISSEVPQNLSASRPQDRQFILSSKKLLLSDSGFYLCAWGPGVSYNEQFFGPGTRLTVL.